Sequencing of this TCR beta chain was carried out in a study of T cell clonotyping in hematopoietic cell transplantation. Remarks on this clone: What it binds is not known.

Generated by immunoSEQ multiplex PCR, the TCRdb table keeps only in-frame clones and is missing some. The sample lists several thousand clones, around nine tenths occurring once. Study observations and caveats: Broader posttransplant TCR repertoire diversity was predicted by graft donor and pretransplant recipient Inverse Simpson Index values.

V trimming: 4 bases; J trimming: 4 bases; junction bases outside the gene matches: 3. Germline V gene sequence: CDR1 LNHDA, CDR2 SQIVND (reference sequence). The CDR3 loop spans 13 amino acids. The V call is TRBV19, the J call TRBJ1-2, with TRBD1 identical over 7 bases. The TCR comes from a female patient between 40 and 50 years old who had an allogeneic stem cell transplant from a related donor, so the T cells may come from the graft donor. Some clones in this sample may be carry-over from other donors' samples. This specimen was peripheral blood mononuclear cells, taken 100 days after allogeneic stem cell transplant. The CDR3 here is CASSKDRTYGYTF. CDR3 sequence (DNA): TGTGCCAGTAGTAAGGACAGGACCTATGGCTACACCTTC.